This T cell receptor (beta chain) derives from a study of blood T cell repertoires in COVID-19. J lost 5 bases, V lost 4 bases, and 8 bases had no gene match. The CDR3 runs to 15 residues. CDR1 is MGHRA, CDR2 YSYEKL, per germline. As handled by the study authors: Reference gene primer amplification gave estimated nucleated cell counts. TCRdb keeps only in-frame clones here, not all; method: immunoSEQ multiplex PCR. V, J and clone size derive from that table, while D and trimming were established from the DNA sequence. The sample lists approximately 120,000 clones, 70% to 85% occurring once. The origin of this receptor is a woman older than 75 with active or convalescent COVID-19. Material: peripheral blood. The chain carries TRBV4-1 and TRBJ2-3; 8 nucleotides match TRBD1. CDR3 residues: CASSRGTGSEDTQYF. The CDR3 coding sequence is TGCGCCAGCAGCCGAGGGACAGGATCTGAAGATACGCAGTATTTT.